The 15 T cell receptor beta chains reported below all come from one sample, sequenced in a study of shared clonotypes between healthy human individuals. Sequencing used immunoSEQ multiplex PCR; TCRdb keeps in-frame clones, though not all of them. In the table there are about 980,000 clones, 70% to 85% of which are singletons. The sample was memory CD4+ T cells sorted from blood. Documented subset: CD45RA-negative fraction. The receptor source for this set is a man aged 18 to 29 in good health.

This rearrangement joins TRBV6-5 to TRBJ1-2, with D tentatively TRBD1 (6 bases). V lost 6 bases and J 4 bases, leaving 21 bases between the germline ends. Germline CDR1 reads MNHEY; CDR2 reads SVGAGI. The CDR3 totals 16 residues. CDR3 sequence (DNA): TGTGCCAGCAGCTACGACCCCCGGCGGGGGCTCTATGGCTACACCTTC. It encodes CASSYDPRRGLYGYTF.

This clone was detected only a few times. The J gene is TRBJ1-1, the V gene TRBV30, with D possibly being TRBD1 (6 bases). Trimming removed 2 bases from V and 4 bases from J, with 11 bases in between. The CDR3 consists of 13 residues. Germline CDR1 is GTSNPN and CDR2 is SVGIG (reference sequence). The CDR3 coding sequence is TGTGCCTGGAGTATTGACAGGTCCACTGAAGCTTTCTTT. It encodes CAWSIDRSTEAFF.

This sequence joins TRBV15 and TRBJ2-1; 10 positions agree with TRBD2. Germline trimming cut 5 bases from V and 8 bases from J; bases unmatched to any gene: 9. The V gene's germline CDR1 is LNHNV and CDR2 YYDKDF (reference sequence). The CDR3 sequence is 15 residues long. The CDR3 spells CATSHEREGQYEQFF. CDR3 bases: TGTGCCACCAGCCACGAGCGGGAGGGCCAGTATGAGCAGTTCTTC. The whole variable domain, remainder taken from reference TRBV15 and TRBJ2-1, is DAMVIQNPRYQVTQFGKPVTLSCSQTLNHNVMYWYQQKSSQAPKLLFHYYDKDFNNEADTPDNFQSRRPNTSFCFLDIRSPGLGDTAMYLCATSHEREGQYEQFFGPGTRLTVL.

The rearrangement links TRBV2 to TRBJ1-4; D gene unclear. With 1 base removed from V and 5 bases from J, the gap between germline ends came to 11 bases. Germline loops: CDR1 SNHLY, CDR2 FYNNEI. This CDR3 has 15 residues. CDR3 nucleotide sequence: TGTGCCAGCAGTGAAGATCAAACCAGAAATGAAAAACTGTTTTTT. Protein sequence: CASSEDQTRNEKLFF.

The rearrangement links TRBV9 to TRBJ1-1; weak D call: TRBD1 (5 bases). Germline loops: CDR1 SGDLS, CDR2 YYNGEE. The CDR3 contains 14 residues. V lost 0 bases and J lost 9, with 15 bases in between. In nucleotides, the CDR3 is TGTGCCAGCAGCGTAGCCGGCTTGGGGGGTAAAGCTTTCTTT. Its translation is CASSVAGLGGKAFF.

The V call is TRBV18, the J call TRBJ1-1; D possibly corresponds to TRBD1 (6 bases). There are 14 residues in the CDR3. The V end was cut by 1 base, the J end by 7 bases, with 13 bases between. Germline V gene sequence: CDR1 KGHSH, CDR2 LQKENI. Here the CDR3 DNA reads TGTGCCAGCTCACCACTGGCGGGGGCAGGTGAAGCTTTCTTT. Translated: CASSPLAGAGEAFF.

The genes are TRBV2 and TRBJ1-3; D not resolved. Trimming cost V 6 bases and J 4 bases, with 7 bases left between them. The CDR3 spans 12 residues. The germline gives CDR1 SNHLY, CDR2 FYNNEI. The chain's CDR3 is CASSAQGNTIYF. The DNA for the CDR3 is TGTGCCAGCAGCGCACAGGGAAACACCATATATTTT.

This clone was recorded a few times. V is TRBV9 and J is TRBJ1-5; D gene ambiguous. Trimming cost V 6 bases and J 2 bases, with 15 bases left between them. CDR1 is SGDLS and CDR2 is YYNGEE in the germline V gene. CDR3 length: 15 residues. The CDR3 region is CASTPRAARNQPQHF. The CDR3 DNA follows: TGTGCCAGCACCCCGCGGGCCGCGCGCAATCAGCCCCAGCATTTT.

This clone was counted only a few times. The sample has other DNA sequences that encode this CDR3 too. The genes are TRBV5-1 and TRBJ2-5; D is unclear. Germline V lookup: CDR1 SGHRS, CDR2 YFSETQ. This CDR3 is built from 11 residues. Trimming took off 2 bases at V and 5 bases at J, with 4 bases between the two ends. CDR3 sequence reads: CASSFRETQYF. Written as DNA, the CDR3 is TGCGCCAGCAGCTTCCGGGAGACCCAGTACTTC.

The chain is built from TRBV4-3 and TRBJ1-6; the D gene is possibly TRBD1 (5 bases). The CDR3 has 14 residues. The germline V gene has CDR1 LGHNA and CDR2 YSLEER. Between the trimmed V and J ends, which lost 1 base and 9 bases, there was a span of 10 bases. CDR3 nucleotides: TGCGCCAGCAGCCAAGGACAGAGGGTTTCACCCCTCCACTTT. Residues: CASSQGQRVSPLHF.

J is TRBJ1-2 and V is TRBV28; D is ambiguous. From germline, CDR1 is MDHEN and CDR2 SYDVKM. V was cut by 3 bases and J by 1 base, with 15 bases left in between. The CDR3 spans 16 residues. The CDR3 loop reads CASSFYILSGNYGYTF. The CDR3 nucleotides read TGTGCCAGCAGTTTTTATATACTTTCCGGTAACTATGGCTACACCTTC.

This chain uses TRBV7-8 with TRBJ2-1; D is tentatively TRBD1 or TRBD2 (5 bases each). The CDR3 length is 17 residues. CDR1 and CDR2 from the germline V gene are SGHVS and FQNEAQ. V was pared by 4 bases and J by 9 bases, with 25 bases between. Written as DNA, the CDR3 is TGTGCCAGCAGCTCCCTAGGGACCCCTATGAGAAAGGGTGAGCAGTTCTTC. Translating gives CASSSLGTPMRKGEQFF.

CDR3 region: CASSVFGSGNTIYF. The DNA of the CDR3 is TGTGCCAGCAGCGTATTTGGCTCTGGAAACACCATATATTTT. This sequence joins TRBV9 and TRBJ1-3; D gene uncertain. Germline-derived CDR1 and CDR2 are SGDLS and YYNGEE. The CDR3 runs to 14 residues. Between the trimmed V and J ends, which lost 1 base and 0 bases, there was a span of 5 bases.

The CDR3 loop reads CASGRASGRRPGETQYF. CDR3 nucleotides: TGTGCCAGCGGTAGGGCTAGCGGGAGGAGGCCTGGGGAGACCCAGTACTTC. This rearrangement joins TRBV19 to TRBJ2-5; 11 bases align to TRBD2. Germline assignment: CDR1 LNHDA and CDR2 SQIVND (reference sequence). V lost 9 bases and J lost 5; bases outside the gene matches: 17. The CDR3 has 17 amino acids.

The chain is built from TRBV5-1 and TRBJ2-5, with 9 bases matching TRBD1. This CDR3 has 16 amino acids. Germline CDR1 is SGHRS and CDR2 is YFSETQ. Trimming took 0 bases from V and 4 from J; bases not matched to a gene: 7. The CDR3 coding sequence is TGCGCCAGCAGCTTGGAGGGACAGGGCGGGTCAGAGACCCAGTACTTC. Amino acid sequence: CASSLEGQGGSETQYF.